Sequencing of this T cell receptor (beta chain) was carried out in a study of molecular identifiers for immune sequencing clone quantification. Whole-study findings and limits: The sizes of highly expanded clones could be underestimated when identical TCR molecules share a barcode. Clones exceeding 20 RNA copies carried over 99% of effector molecules but under 1% of naive-cell molecules. Detectable among roughly 920,000 naive cells, according to reports, was Jurkat TCR RNA spiked in from one cell.

This clonotype came up many times. The antigen remains undetermined. CDR1 and CDR2 (germline): SEHNR, FQNEAQ (reference sequence). There are 12 residues in the CDR3. Trimming took off 2 bases at V and 0 bases at J, with 1 base between the two ends. The bulk TCR libraries were made with methods described before and with listed TCR primers. In TCRdb, the PCR reads were re-called with MiXCR into one record per CDR3 protein. The data show tens of thousands of distinct CDR3 sequences, with roughly 15% seen just once and around 1% held by the top ten. This chain links TRBV7-9 with TRBJ1-1, with D unclear. Sequenced sample: naive CD8+ T cells from blood, with Jurkat cell RNA spiked in. Subset denoted: FACS-sorted CD8+CD4-CCR7+CD45RA+ naive T cells. This TCR was sampled from a human donor in good health. Some libraries in this study had Jurkat cell RNA spiked in. This chain's CDR3 is CASSLLNTEAFF. In DNA form, the CDR3 reads TGTGCCAGCAGCTTACTGAACACTGAAGCTTTCTTT.